The 19 T cell receptor beta chains in this list originate from one sample, sequenced in a study of T cells in Graves' hyperthyroidism and ophthalmopathy. The investigators amplified TCR beta CDR3 regions from RNA transcripts. HTBI primers drove first-round RT-PCR of the TCR CDR3. MiXCR, applied by TCRdb to the multiplex PCR reads, yields one record per CDR3 protein. The sample contains about 500,000 distinct CDR3 sequences, roughly an eighth of which appear only once. Sample: blood. The receptor set was obtained from a young woman with Graves' hyperthyroidism.

V and J are TRBV2 and TRBJ2-3; 10 bases are a match to TRBD2. The CDR3 has 14 residues. V trimming: 11 bases; J trimming: 1 base; junction bases outside the gene matches: 6. Germline V gives CDR1 SNHLY, CDR2 FYNNEI. As DNA, the CDR3 is TGTGCCCGGGGGCTAGCGGGAGGCACAGATACGCAGTATTTT. This encodes CARGLAGGTDTQYF.

This clonotype was counted at least ten times. The chain links TRBV10-2 to TRBJ1-1; D call uncertain. Germline values: CDR1 WSHSY, CDR2 SAAADI. Trimming cost V 2 bases and J 7 bases, with 14 bases left between them. The CDR3 loop spans 14 amino acids. As DNA, the CDR3 is TGCGCCAGCAGTGAGGACGAAGGAGGCAATGAAGCTTTCTTT. Translation gives CASSEDEGGNEAFF.

This clonotype was detected ten times or more. This chain joins TRBV6-1 and TRBJ2-5; D is undetermined. V was clipped by 5 bases and J by 7 bases, with 14 bases between them. CDR3 length equals 13 residues. The germline V gene has CDR1 MNHNS and CDR2 SASEGT. In DNA form, the CDR3 reads TGTGCCAGCAGTTTCGACACTTGGGGGACCCAGTACTTC. Its protein product is CASSFDTWGTQYF.

CDR3 amino acids: CASSIVSGQGNEQFF. The CDR3 DNA reads TGTGCCAGTAGTATAGTCAGCGGGCAGGGCAATGAGCAGTTCTTC. J is TRBJ2-1 and V is TRBV19; D is possibly TRBD2 (6 bases). The V and J ends lost 1 base and 6 bases respectively, with 13 bases between them. Germline V gene data show CDR1 as LNHDA and CDR2 as SQIVND (reference sequence). The CDR3 is 15 amino acids.

This clonotype came up many times. The chain couples TRBV24-1 to TRBJ1-1; TRBD1 matches 8 bases. CDR1 is KGHDR, CDR2 SFDVKD, per germline. After removal of 7 bases from V and 4 bases from J, the junction contained 1 base not matched to a gene. The CDR3 covers 12 residues. Here the CDR3 DNA reads TGTGCCACCAGAGACAGGGGCACTGAAGCTTTCTTT. Translating it yields CATRDRGTEAFF.

This clonotype showed up just a few times. V gene TRBV10-3 combines with J gene TRBJ2-7, with 14 bases that match TRBD2. CDR1 and CDR2 (germline): ENHRY, SYGVKD. The CDR3 consists of 17 residues. Unmatched junction bases numbered 9, after V lost 8 bases and J lost 0 bases. In DNA, the CDR3 is TGTGCCATCTCTGGGACTAGCGGGAGAGGGAGCTCCTACGAGCAGTACTTC. As protein: CAISGTSGRGSSYEQYF.

This clonotype was counted between two and nine times. This CDR3 reads CSARRQGSEQYF. DNA of the CDR3: TGCAGTGCTAGACGACAGGGTTCCGAGCAGTACTTC. The chain uses TRBV20-1 and TRBJ2-7; 7 positions match TRBD1. Germline-derived CDR1 and CDR2 are DFQATT and SNEGSKA (reference sequence). The trim removed 2 bases at V and 6 bases at J, leaving 4 bases unmatched. The CDR3 is made up of 12 amino acids.

This clonotype was seen repeatedly, ten times or more. This chain links TRBV30 with TRBJ2-7; D unclear. The V end was cut by 2 bases, the J end by 2 bases, with 7 bases between. Germline V gene sequence: CDR1 GTSNPN, CDR2 SVGIG (reference sequence). There are 12 residues in the CDR3. The CDR3 DNA reads as TGTGCCTGGAGTCCGAATGCCTACGAGCAGTACTTC. Protein product: CAWSPNAYEQYF.

This clonotype was observed at least ten times. The CDR3 DNA sequence: TGTGCCAGCAGCCATAAGGGGGCAGATACGCAGTATTTT. Its protein is CASSHKGADTQYF. The J gene is TRBJ2-3, the V gene TRBV3-1; D is perhaps TRBD1 (6 bases). Germline lookup yields CDR1 LGHDT and CDR2 YNNKEL (reference sequence). CDR3 length equals 13 residues. V lost 3 bases and J lost 4, with 8 bases in between.

The CDR3 DNA follows: TGTGCCAGCAGCTCAAATCGACAGGGGGCAGATGGCTACACCTTC. It encodes CASSSNRQGADGYTF. The chain employs TRBV7-2 and TRBJ1-2, with 10 bases that match TRBD1. The V gene end was trimmed by 4 bases and the J gene end by 6 bases; junction bases not matched to a gene: 8. The V gene's germline CDR1 is SGHTA and CDR2 FQGNSA. The CDR3 is 15 amino acids.

This clonotype was found many times. The V and J genes are TRBV10-3 and TRBJ2-2, with 10 bases fitting TRBD1. Germline V gives CDR1 ENHRY, CDR2 SYGVKD. The CDR3 runs to 15 residues. V lost 6 bases to trimming and J lost 6 bases; unmatched junction nucleotides: 7. CDR3 loop: CAIRPGQGKPGELFF. Written as DNA, the CDR3 is TGTGCCATCAGACCGGGACAGGGGAAGCCCGGGGAGCTGTTTTTT.

V and J are TRBV4-1 and TRBJ2-7; possible D gene TRBD1, 6 bases. Trimming took off 0 bases at V and 2 bases at J, with 17 bases between the two ends. The CDR3 runs to 17 residues. CDR1 and CDR2 (germline): MGHRA, YSYEKL. The DNA of the CDR3 is TGCGCCAGCAGCCAAGAAGGTAGGGGGAAGAAAACCTACGAGCAGTACTTC. Its protein is CASSQEGRGKKTYEQYF.

This clonotype was observed many times. The chain couples TRBV18 to TRBJ2-7, with TRBD2 matching over 7 bases. This CDR3 comprises 15 residues. CDR1 KGHSH and CDR2 LQKENI come from the germline V gene. Unmatched junction bases numbered 5, after V lost 2 bases and J lost 1 base. In nucleotides, the CDR3 is TGTGCCAGCTCACCATCACTAGCGACGTCCTACGAGCAGTACTTC. Translation: CASSPSLATSYEQYF.

This chain uses TRBV27 with TRBJ2-7, with 9 bases identical to TRBD2. The CDR3 extends over 15 amino acids. The germline CDR1 and CDR2 sequences are MNHEY and SMNVEV (reference sequence). V lost 4 bases, J lost 3 bases, and 7 bases stayed unmatched. The CDR3 sequence: CASSSPISGSYEQYV. CDR3 in DNA: TGTGCCAGCAGTTCCCCTATTAGCGGGAGCTACGAGCAGTACGTC.

Many counts were recorded for this clonotype. This sequence joins TRBV10-2 and TRBJ2-7; no definite D call. The CDR3 has 12 amino acids. Between the trimmed V and J ends, which lost 2 bases and 3 bases, there was a span of 5 bases. The V gene's germline CDR1 is WSHSY and CDR2 SAAADI. The CDR3 DNA sequence: TGCGCCAGCAGTGAGGTGGGCTACGAGCAGTACGTC. Its protein product is CASSEVGYEQYV.

This clonotype was seen ten or more times. This chain uses TRBV19 with TRBJ1-6; 9 bases line up with TRBD1. The CDR3 contains 15 residues. Germline values: CDR1 LNHDA, CDR2 SQIVND (reference sequence). With 1 base clipped from V and 6 bases from J, the junction kept 1 base outside the gene matches. CDR3 sequence: CASSIGGQGNSPLHF. The CDR3 nucleotides are TGTGCCAGTAGTATAGGGGGACAGGGTAATTCACCCCTCCACTTT.

The chain uses TRBV29-1 and TRBJ2-1, with 7 bases matching TRBD2. The CDR3 length is 13 residues. The germline V gene encodes CDR1 SQVTM and CDR2 ANQGSEA. V shed 6 bases, J shed 8 bases, and the junction held 10 bases outside the gene matches. Here the CDR3 reads CSVRGAGKHEQFF. In nucleotides, the CDR3 is TGCAGCGTAAGAGGAGCGGGAAAACATGAGCAGTTCTTC.

In its sample, this clonotype was seen many times. V gene TRBV6-5 combines with J gene TRBJ2-5; the match to TRBD2 covers 12 bases. The germline CDR1 and CDR2 sequences are MNHEY and SVGAGI. J gave up 4 bases and V 0 bases, and 3 bases lay outside the gene matches. The CDR3 loop spans 16 amino acids. CDR3 nucleotides: TGTGCCAGCAGTTACTCGACTAGCGGGAGTACAGAGACCCAGTACTTC. It specifies CASSYSTSGSTETQYF.

The rearrangement uses TRBV10-3 and TRBJ2-7; 11 bases line up with TRBD1. J lost 8 bases, V lost 2 bases, and 11 bases had no gene match. Germline V gene lookup returns CDR1 ENHRY and CDR2 SYGVKD. CDR3 length equals 16 residues. This chain's CDR3 is CAISERLTGTGGQQYF. The CDR3 DNA is TGTGCCATCAGTGAGCGATTAACCGGGACAGGGGGACAGCAGTACTTC.